This T cell receptor beta chain was profiled in a study of T-cell reconstitution after alpha-beta-depleted transplantation in children. Unique molecular identifiers were incorporated into the prepared TCRbeta library. TCRdb processed the PCR reads anew with MiXCR; each CDR3 protein has one entry. In the table there are about 600,000 distinct CDR3 sequences, about 11% of which are singletons. Trimming removed 4 bases at V and 10 bases at J, with 28 bases between. There are 17 residues in the CDR3. Looked up from germline, CDR1 is MDHEN and CDR2 is SYDVKM. This TCR was recovered from a human donor who donated a stem cell graft to a child with acute myeloid leukemia. Source: PBMCs from the stem cell graft donor, taken from the stem cell graft. The chain links TRBV28 to TRBJ1-1; D uncertain. The CDR3 DNA reads as TGTGCCAGCAGTTCACGGCGGGGTTTCATAAACATGAAGGGAGCTTTCTTT. Its protein is CASSSRRGFINMKGAFF.